The clone carrying this T cell receptor (beta chain) was found many times. Its cognate antigen is unknown. This entry belongs to a study of CD8 T cells in ankylosing spondylitis. Findings and limits, study-wide: Disease-associated clonotypes exhibited CD8+ identity and were relatively infrequent in peripheral blood. Blood from ankylosing spondylitis patients appeared to carry a characteristic roughly 8-variant TCR beta motif.

TCRdb passed the 5' RACE reads through MiXCR, listing each CDR3 protein once. This table holds around 230,000 distinct CDR3 sequences, less than 10% found once. Source material: blood, either unsorted or a sorted T cell fraction (not recorded which). The receptor was derived from a male donor with ankylosing spondylitis or in good health (not recorded which).

CDR3 bases: TGTGCCAGCAGTTACTGGGGCAGTGATCTTCCTGAAGCTTTCTTT. This encodes CASSYWGSDLPEAFF. This chain uses TRBV6-5 with TRBJ1-1; maybe TRBD1 (5 bases). In germline, CDR1 is MNHEY, CDR2 SVGAGI. V lost 1 base and J lost 6, with 15 bases in between. CDR3 length: 15 residues.